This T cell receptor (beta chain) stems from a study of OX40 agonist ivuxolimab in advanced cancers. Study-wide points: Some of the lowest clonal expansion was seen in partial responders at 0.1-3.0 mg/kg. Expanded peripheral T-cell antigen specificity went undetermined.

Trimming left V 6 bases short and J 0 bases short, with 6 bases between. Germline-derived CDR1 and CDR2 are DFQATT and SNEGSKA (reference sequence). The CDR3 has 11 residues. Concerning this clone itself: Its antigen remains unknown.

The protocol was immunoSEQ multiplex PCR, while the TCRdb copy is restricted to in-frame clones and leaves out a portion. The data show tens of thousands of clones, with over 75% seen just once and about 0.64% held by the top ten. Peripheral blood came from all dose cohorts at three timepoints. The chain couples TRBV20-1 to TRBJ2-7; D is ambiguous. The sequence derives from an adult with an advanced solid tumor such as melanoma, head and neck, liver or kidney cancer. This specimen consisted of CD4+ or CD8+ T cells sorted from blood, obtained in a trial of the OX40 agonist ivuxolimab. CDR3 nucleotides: TGCAGTGCCTCCTACTCCTACGAGCAGTACTTC. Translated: CSASYSYEQYF.